This TCR beta chain was sequenced for a study of blood T cell repertoires in COVID-19. Study summary: Sites across the United States, Italy and Spain contributed samples from acute and convalescent COVID-19. In each case, the material was cDNA or gDNA derived from T cells, B-cell-depleted T cells, or PBMCs.

Study processing details: Nucleated cell number was recorded as an estimate derived from reference gene primer amplification. Assay: immunoSEQ multiplex PCR; the TCRdb copy retains only in-frame clones and omits some. Clone size and the V and J calls come from that table; the DNA yielded D and trimming. The data show about 50,000 clones, around 76% seen once. The TCR originated in a man aged 50 or older with active or convalescent COVID-19. Sample: peripheral blood.

Here the CDR3 DNA reads TGTGCCAGCAGCCTCAGGGGGCGTATGAACACTGAAGCTTTCTTT. Residues: CASSLRGRMNTEAFF. V and J are TRBV13 and TRBJ1-1; TRBD1 aligns across 8 bases. With 5 bases clipped from V and 0 bases from J, the junction kept 5 bases outside the gene matches. CDR3 size: 15 residues. Germline V gene sequence: CDR1 PRHDT, CDR2 FYEKMQ (reference sequence).